This T cell receptor beta chain stems from a study of identical twins. The CDR3 extends over 16 amino acids. Trimming at V came to 7 bases and at J to 5 bases, leaving 9 bases not matched to a gene. Looked up from germline, CDR1 is MDHEN and CDR2 is SYDVKM. This clonotype came up a few times. Its specificity is not known. The study, taken as a whole, reports: The study found excess low generation probability among twin-shared out-of-frame alpha sequences.

MiXCR, run by TCRdb on the 5' RACE reads, gives a single entry per CDR3 protein. The data show about 890,000 distinct CDR3 sequences, approximately 13% seen once. The data also belong to a second study, concerning yellow fever vaccine responses in identical twins.

Material for sequencing was PBMCs. The receptor was derived from a woman under 30 in good health. The rearrangement uses TRBV28 and TRBJ2-3, with 13 nucleotides matching TRBD2. The CDR3 here is CASTLLAGGPQDTQYF. The CDR3 coding sequence is TGTGCCAGCACCCTACTAGCGGGGGGGCCTCAAGATACGCAGTATTTT.